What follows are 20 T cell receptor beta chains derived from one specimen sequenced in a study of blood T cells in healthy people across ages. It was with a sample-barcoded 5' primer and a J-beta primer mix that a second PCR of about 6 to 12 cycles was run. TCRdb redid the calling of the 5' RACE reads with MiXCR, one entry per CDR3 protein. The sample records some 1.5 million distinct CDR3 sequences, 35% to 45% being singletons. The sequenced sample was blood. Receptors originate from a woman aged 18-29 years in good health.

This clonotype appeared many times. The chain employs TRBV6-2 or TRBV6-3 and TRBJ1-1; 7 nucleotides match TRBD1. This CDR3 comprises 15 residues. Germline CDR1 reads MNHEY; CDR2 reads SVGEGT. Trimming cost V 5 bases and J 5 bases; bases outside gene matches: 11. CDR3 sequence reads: CASSHPATGRTEAFF. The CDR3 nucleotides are TGTGCCAGCAGTCACCCAGCGACAGGGAGAACTGAAGCTTTCTTT.

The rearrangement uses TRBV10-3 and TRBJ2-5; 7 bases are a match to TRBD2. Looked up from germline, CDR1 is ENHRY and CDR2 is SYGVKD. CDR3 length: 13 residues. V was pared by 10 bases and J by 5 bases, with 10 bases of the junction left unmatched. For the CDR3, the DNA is TGTGCCACCTCAAGGCGGGAGCGGGAGACCCAGTACTTC. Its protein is CATSRRERETQYF.

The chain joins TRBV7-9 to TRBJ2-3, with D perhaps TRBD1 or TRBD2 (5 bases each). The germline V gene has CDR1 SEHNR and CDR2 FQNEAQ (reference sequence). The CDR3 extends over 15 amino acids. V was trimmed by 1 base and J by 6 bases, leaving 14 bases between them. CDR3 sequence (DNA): TGTGCCAGCAGCTTAGAGAGTCAGGGAGCTGATACGCAGTATTTT. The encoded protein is CASSLESQGADTQYF.

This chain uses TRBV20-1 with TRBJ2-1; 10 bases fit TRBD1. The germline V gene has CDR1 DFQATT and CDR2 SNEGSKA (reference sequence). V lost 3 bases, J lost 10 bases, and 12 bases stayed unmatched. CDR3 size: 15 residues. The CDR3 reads CSASTRQGAYHEQFF. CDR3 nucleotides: TGCAGTGCTAGCACTAGACAGGGGGCATATCACGAGCAGTTCTTC.

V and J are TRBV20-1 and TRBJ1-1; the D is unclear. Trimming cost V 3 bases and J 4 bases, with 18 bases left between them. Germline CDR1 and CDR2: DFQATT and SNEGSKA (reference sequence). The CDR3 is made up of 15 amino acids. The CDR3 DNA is TGCAGTGCTAGGGATTTTAGGCGGGGTTTCACTGAAGCTTTCTTT. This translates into CSARDFRRGFTEAFF.

CDR3 sequence (DNA): TGCAGTGCTAGAGGAAGACAGAGGGCCTACGAGCAGTACTTC. This encodes CSARGRQRAYEQYF. This chain joins TRBV20-1 and TRBJ2-7; D possibly uses TRBD1 or TRBD2 (5 bases each). V was clipped by 1 base and J by 2 bases, with 12 bases between them. Germline CDR1 and CDR2: DFQATT and SNEGSKA (reference sequence). This CDR3 is built from 14 residues.

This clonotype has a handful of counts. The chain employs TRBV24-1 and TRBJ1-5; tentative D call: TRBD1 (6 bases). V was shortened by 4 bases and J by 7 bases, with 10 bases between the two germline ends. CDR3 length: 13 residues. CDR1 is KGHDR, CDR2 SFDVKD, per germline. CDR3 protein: CATSDRGGQPQHF. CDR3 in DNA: TGTGCCACCAGTGACAGGGGAGGACAGCCCCAGCATTTT.

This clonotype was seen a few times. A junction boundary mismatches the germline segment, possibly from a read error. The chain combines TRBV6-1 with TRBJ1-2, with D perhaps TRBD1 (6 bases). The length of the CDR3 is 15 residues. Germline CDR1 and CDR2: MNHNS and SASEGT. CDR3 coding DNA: TGTGCTAGCAGTTCTCGGGACAAGGCTAACTATGGCTACACCTTC. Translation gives CASSSRDKANYGYTF.

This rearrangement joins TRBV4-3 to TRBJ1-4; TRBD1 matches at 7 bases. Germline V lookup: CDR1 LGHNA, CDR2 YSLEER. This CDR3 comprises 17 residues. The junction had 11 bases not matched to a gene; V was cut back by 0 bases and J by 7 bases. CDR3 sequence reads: CASSQEAAGTVGEKLFF. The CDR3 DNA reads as TGCGCCAGCAGCCAAGAAGCTGCCGGGACAGTGGGTGAAAAACTGTTTTTT.

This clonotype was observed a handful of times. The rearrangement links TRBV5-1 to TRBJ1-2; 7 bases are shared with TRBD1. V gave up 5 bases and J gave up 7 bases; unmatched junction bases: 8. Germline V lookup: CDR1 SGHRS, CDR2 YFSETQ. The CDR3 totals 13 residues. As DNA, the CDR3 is TGCGCCAGCAGGACGGTAGGGGGCACTGGCTACACCTTC. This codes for CASRTVGGTGYTF.

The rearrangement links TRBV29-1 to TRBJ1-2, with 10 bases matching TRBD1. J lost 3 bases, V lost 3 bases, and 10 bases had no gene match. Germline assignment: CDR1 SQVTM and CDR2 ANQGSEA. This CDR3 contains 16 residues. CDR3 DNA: TGCAGCGTTGAGATCCCCCTGACAGGGGGCGACTATGGCTACACCTTC. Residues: CSVEIPLTGGDYGYTF. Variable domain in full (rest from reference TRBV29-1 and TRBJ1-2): SAVISQKPSRDICQRGTSLTIQCQVDSQVTMMFWYRQQPGQSLTLIATANQGSEATYESGFVIDKFPISRPNLTFSTLTVSNMSPEDSSIYLCSVEIPLTGGDYGYTFGSGTRLTVV.

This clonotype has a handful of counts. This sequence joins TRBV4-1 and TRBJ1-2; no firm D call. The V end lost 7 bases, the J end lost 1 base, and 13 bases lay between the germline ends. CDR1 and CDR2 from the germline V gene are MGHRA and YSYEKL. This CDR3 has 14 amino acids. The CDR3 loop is CASTVGWLNYGYTF. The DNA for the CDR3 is TGCGCCAGCACCGTTGGATGGCTTAACTATGGCTACACCTTC.

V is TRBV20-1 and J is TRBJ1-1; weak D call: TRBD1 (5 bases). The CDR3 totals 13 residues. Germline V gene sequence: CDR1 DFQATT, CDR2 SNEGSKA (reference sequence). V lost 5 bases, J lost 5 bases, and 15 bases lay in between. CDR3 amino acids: CSAGSRGSTEAFF. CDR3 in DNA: TGCAGTGCTGGGTCCCGGGGGAGTACTGAAGCTTTCTTT.

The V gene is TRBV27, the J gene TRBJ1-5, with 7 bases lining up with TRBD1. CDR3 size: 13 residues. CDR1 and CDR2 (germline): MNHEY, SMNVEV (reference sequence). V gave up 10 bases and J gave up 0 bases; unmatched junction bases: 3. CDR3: CATGTDSNQPQHF. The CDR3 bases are TGTGCCACCGGGACAGATAGCAATCAGCCCCAGCATTTT.

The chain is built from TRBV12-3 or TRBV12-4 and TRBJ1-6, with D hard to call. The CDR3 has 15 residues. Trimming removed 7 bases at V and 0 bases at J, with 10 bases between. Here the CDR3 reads CASTTLSSYNSPLHF. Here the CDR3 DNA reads TGTGCCAGCACCACACTGAGCTCCTATAATTCACCCCTCCACTTT.

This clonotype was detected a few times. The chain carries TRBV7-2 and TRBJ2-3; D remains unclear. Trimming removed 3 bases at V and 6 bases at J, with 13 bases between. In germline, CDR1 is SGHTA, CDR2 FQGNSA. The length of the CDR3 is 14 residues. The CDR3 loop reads CASSLMSRQDTQYF. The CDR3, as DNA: TGTGCCAGCAGCTTGATGTCCAGGCAGGATACGCAGTATTTT.

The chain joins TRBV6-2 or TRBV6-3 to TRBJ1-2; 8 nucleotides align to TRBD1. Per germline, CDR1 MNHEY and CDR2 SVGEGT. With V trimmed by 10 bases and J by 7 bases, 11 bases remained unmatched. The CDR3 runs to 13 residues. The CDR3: CAIRQGTLLGYTF. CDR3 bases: TGTGCCATCCGACAGGGGACACTTCTTGGCTACACCTTC.

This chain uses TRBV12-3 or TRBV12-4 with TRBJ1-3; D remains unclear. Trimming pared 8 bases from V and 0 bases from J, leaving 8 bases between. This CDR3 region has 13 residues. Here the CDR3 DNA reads TGTGCCAGCGTTCCGGTCTCTGGAAACACCATATATTTT. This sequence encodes CASVPVSGNTIYF.

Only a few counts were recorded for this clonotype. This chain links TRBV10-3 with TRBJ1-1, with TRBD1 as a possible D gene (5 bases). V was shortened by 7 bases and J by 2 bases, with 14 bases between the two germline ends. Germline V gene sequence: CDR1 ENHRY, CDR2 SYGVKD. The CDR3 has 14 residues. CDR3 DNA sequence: TGTGCCATCACCGGACACTCTTACAACACTGAAGCTTTCTTT. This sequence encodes CAITGHSYNTEAFF.

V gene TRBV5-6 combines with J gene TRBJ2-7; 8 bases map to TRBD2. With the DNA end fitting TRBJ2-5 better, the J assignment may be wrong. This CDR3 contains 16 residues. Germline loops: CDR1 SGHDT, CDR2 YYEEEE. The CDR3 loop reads CASSLRSSGVFKTQYF. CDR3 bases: TGTGCCAGCAGCTTGAGGAGTAGCGGGGTTTTTAAGACCCAGTACTTC.